The 24 T cell receptor beta chains reported below all come from one sample, sequenced in a study of T cell therapy after organ transplantation. The antigens of these receptors remain unknown. This table comes from immunoSEQ multiplex PCR, and its TCRdb copy is limited to in-frame clones, with some not included. The sample contains thousands of clones, roughly 70% of which appear only once. The sample was CD8+ T cells from blood, taken before autologous CMV-specific T cell therapy. The source of these receptors is a human patient who had received a solid organ transplant and had CMV disease.

This sequence joins TRBV15 and TRBJ2-7; possibly TRBD1 for D (6 bases). From germline, CDR1 is LNHNV and CDR2 YYDKDF (reference sequence). V was trimmed by 5 bases and J by 4 bases, leaving 12 bases between them. CDR3 length: 13 amino acids. CDR3 in amino acids: CATSLGRGYEQYF. DNA of the CDR3: TGTGCCACCAGCCTGGGCAGGGGATACGAGCAGTACTTC.

This clone was detected once. J is TRBJ2-2 and V is TRBV4-2, with 12 bases matching TRBD2. Germline CDR1 reads LGHNA; CDR2 reads YNFKEQ. This CDR3 contains 17 residues. With 4 bases clipped from V and 4 bases from J, the junction kept 7 bases outside the gene matches. The CDR3 loop is CASSLGLAGIGTGELFF. CDR3 nucleotide sequence: TGTGCCAGCAGCCTAGGACTAGCGGGAATAGGCACCGGGGAGCTGTTTTTT.

The rearrangement joins TRBV21-1 to TRBJ2-1; TRBD1, the table's D call, lacks a check against the DNA. TRBV21-1 is classified as a pseudogene. The CDR3 is 14 amino acids. In DNA form, the CDR3 reads TGTGCCAGCAGCAAATGGGCATCTTACAATGAGCAGTTCTTC. Translation: CASSKWASYNEQFF.

This clone counts as large (0.1 to 1%). CDR3 amino acids: CASSQVLAEENEQYF. In nucleotides, the CDR3 is TGTGCCAGCAGCCAAGTGCTAGCCGAAGAAAACGAGCAGTACTTC. This chain joins TRBV4-2 and TRBJ2-7, with D tentatively TRBD2 (5 bases). Trimming removed 1 base from V and 5 bases from J, with 15 bases in between. Germline lookup yields CDR1 LGHNA and CDR2 YNFKEQ. The CDR3 is 15 residues long.

The CDR3 spells CASGIGLTEAFF. As DNA, the CDR3 is TGTGCTAGTGGTATCGGCTTGACTGAAGCTTTCTTT. The J gene is TRBJ1-1, the V gene TRBV12-5, with D unresolved. V lost 5 bases and J 5 bases, leaving 9 bases between the germline ends. Germline V lookup: CDR1 LGHNT, CDR2 FRNRAP. The CDR3 length is 12 residues.

The J gene is TRBJ1-1, the V gene TRBV5-6; D might be TRBD1 (5 bases). The germline V and J ends were trimmed by 0 bases and 11 bases, with 11 bases remaining between them. The CDR3 length is 12 residues. Per the germline V gene, CDR1 is SGHDT and CDR2 is YYEEEE. CDR3 loop: CASSLGAGGAFF. CDR3 nucleotides: TGTGCCAGCAGCTTGGGGGCCGGGGGGGCTTTCTTT.

The V and J genes are TRBV6-5 and TRBJ2-7; 13 bases map to TRBD2. From germline, CDR1 is MNHEY and CDR2 SVGAGI. The V and J ends lost 6 bases and 6 bases, in that order; junction bases with no gene match: 8. This CDR3 has 15 residues. In DNA form, the CDR3 reads TGTGCCAGCAGCCCAACTAGCGGGAGGGCTAGCGAGCAGTACTTC. Translated: CASSPTSGRASEQYF.

This clone has just a few counts. This chain joins TRBV11-2 and TRBJ2-2; no reliable D call. Germline values: CDR1 SGHAT, CDR2 FQNNGV. This CDR3 comprises 11 residues. The V and J ends lost 4 bases and 7 bases respectively, with 4 bases between them. The CDR3 sequence: CASSSSGELFF. Written as DNA, the CDR3 is TGTGCCAGCAGCTCCAGCGGGGAGCTGTTTTTT.

The V and J genes are TRBV6-4 and TRBJ2-5, with 9 bases fitting TRBD2. Germline V gives CDR1 MRHNA, CDR2 SNTAGT. V lost 6 bases to trimming and J lost 4 bases; unmatched junction nucleotides: 3. The CDR3 is made up of 13 amino acids. CDR3 sequence: CASRKLAGETQYF. Written as DNA, the CDR3 is TGTGCCAGCAGAAAACTAGCGGGAGAGACCCAGTACTTC.

The CDR3 spells CASSLTTDIWETQYF. The CDR3 region has the DNA TGTGCCAGCAGCTTAACCACGGATATTTGGGAGACCCAGTACTTC. The chain recombines TRBV7-9 with TRBJ2-5; the D is unclear. CDR1 SEHNR and CDR2 FQNEAQ come from the germline V gene (reference sequence). The V and J ends lost 2 bases and 5 bases respectively, with 15 bases between them. The CDR3 extends over 15 amino acids.

The rearrangement uses TRBV7-9 and TRBJ2-7; a possible D gene is TRBD1 (6 bases). The CDR3 length is 13 residues. In germline, CDR1 is SEHNR, CDR2 FQNEAQ (reference sequence). Trimming removed 5 bases at V and 3 bases at J, with 11 bases between. CDR3 residues: CASSRGHDYEQYF. The CDR3 DNA reads as TGTGCCAGCAGCCGGGGACACGACTACGAGCAGTACTTC.

The chain combines TRBV2 with TRBJ2-7, with 9 bases lining up with TRBD2. This CDR3 contains 15 residues. V was clipped by 1 base and J by 2 bases; unmatched bases: 3. Germline values: CDR1 SNHLY, CDR2 FYNNEI. DNA for the CDR3: TGTGCCAGCAGTGAAGGTAGCGGGAGCCCCTACGAGCAGTACTTC. As protein: CASSEGSGSPYEQYF.

The chain joins TRBV5-5 to TRBJ2-7, with D possibly being TRBD1 (6 bases). V was shortened by 4 bases and J by 3 bases, with 14 bases between the two germline ends. The CDR3 loop spans 14 amino acids. CDR1 and CDR2 (germline): SGHKS, YYEKEE (reference sequence). The CDR3 bases are TGTGCCAGCAGCCAGAGGACAGAATTCTACGAGCAGTACTTC. Translation: CASSQRTEFYEQYF.

In its sample, this clone was seen a few times. The rearrangement uses TRBV7-2 and TRBJ2-5; maybe TRBD2 (6 bases). The CDR3 consists of 15 residues. The germline CDR1 and CDR2 sequences are SGHTA and FQGNSA. The V and J ends lost 1 base and 5 bases respectively, with 14 bases between them. CDR3 DNA: TGTGCCAGCAGCTTAGTAGCGGACCTCAGGGAGACCCAGTACTTC. It encodes CASSLVADLRETQYF.

V gene TRBV10-3 combines with J gene TRBJ2-3; 14 nucleotides align to TRBD2. Per the germline V gene, CDR1 is ENHRY and CDR2 is SYGVKD. The CDR3 contains 16 residues. J lost 3 bases, V lost 7 bases, and 6 bases had no gene match. For the CDR3, the DNA is TGTGCCATCACTTCGACTAGCGGGAGGGATACAGATACGCAGTATTTT. Encoded protein: CAITSTSGRDTDTQYF.

CDR3 protein: CASSWGTVNTEAFF. Written as DNA, the CDR3 is TGTGCCAGTAGTTGGGGGACAGTTAACACTGAAGCTTTCTTT. This sequence joins TRBV19 and TRBJ1-1, with 7 bases matching TRBD1. The germline V gene encodes CDR1 LNHDA and CDR2 SQIVND (reference sequence). The CDR3 extends over 14 amino acids. Trimming removed 5 bases from V and 2 bases from J; junction bases left unmatched: 5.

The V call is TRBV11-2, the J call TRBJ1-4; no firm D call. The CDR3 runs to 14 residues. Germline V gives CDR1 SGHAT, CDR2 FQNNGV. Trimming removed 3 bases from V and 7 bases from J, with 12 bases in between. The CDR3 sequence: CASSFRPRGEKLFF. CDR3 nucleotide sequence: TGTGCCAGCAGCTTCCGGCCGAGAGGTGAAAAACTGTTTTTT.

This rearrangement joins TRBV4-3 to TRBJ2-7; D unclear. The CDR3 extends over 13 amino acids. V was clipped by 2 bases and J by 4 bases, with 9 bases between them. Germline-derived CDR1 and CDR2 are LGHNA and YSLEER. The DNA of the CDR3 is TGCGCCAGCAGCCAATCTATCGGGTACGAGCAGTACTTC. Residues: CASSQSIGYEQYF.

The CDR3 region is CASSSQDSSYEQYF. For the CDR3, the DNA is TGTGCCAGCAGCTCACAGGACTCGAGCTACGAGCAGTACTTC. The genes are TRBV7-9 and TRBJ2-7; D assignment may be TRBD1 or TRBD2 (5 bases each). With 4 bases removed from V and 3 bases from J, the gap between germline ends came to 13 bases. CDR3 length equals 14 residues. Germline CDR1 is SEHNR and CDR2 is FQNEAQ (reference sequence). Full variable domain (outside the CDR3, taken from reference TRBV7-9 and TRBJ2-7): DTGVSQNPRHKITKRGQNVTFRCDPISEHNRLYWYRQTLGQGPEFLTYFQNEAQLEKSRLLSDRFSAERPKGSFSTLEIQRTEQGDSAMYLCASSSQDSSYEQYFGPGTRLTVT.

This clone was observed a few times. CDR3 nucleotides: TGTGCCAGCAGTGAAGTTTCGGAACCCGTTGATACGCAGTATTTT. The encoded protein is CASSEVSEPVDTQYF. The J gene is TRBJ2-3, the V gene TRBV2, with D unclear. The CDR3 spans 15 residues. The ends were cut back, 1 base at V and 6 bases at J, with 14 bases in the middle. In germline, CDR1 is SNHLY, CDR2 FYNNEI.

V and J are TRBV5-8 and TRBJ2-5; D is ambiguous. Germline V gives CDR1 SGHTS, CDR2 YDEGEE. V was cut by 1 base and J by 2 bases, with 6 bases left in between. The CDR3 contains 13 residues. The CDR3 is CASSLWQQETQYF. Written as DNA, the CDR3 is TGTGCCAGCAGCTTGTGGCAACAAGAGACCCAGTACTTC.

This clone was seen a handful of times. The J gene is TRBJ1-1, the V gene TRBV6-1, with D hard to call. From germline, CDR1 is MNHNS and CDR2 SASEGT. V was trimmed by 7 bases and J by 0 bases, leaving 6 bases between them. This CDR3 spans 12 amino acids. Here the CDR3 DNA reads TGTGCCAGCATGATAGTGAACACTGAAGCTTTCTTT. It codes for CASMIVNTEAFF.

Written as DNA, the CDR3 is TGTGCCAGCAGCGGAGAGTCCCAGGGACTAGCGGGCGGAGAGACCCAGTACTTC. It translates to CASSGESQGLAGGETQYF. The V gene is TRBV9, the J gene TRBJ2-5, with 12 bases lining up with TRBD2. Germline lookup yields CDR1 SGDLS and CDR2 YYNGEE. V lost 3 bases and J lost 4; bases outside the gene matches: 13. The CDR3 runs to 18 residues.

The V gene is TRBV6-5, the J gene TRBJ2-7; 8 bases agree with TRBD1. The CDR3 is made up of 15 amino acids. CDR1 is MNHEY and CDR2 is SVGAGI in the germline V gene. The ends lost 2 bases at V and 4 bases at J; junction bases unmatched: 7. The DNA of the CDR3 is TGTGCCAGCAGTTACGGGCAGGGGGCGCTTTACGAGCAGTACTTC. Translating gives CASSYGQGALYEQYF.